This T cell receptor (beta chain) was sequenced for a study of blood T cells in healthy people across ages. A second about 7 to 11 cycle PCR used barcoded and J-beta primers. MiXCR was run by TCRdb on the 5' RACE reads, yielding one entry per CDR3 protein. The sample lists hundreds of thousands of distinct CDR3 sequences, approximately 40% occurring once. Per the germline V gene, CDR1 is MGHRA and CDR2 is YSYEKL. J was trimmed by 8 bases and V by 0 bases; bases with no gene match: 8. This CDR3 is 17 amino acids long. The sequence was obtained from an elderly man in good health. The chain joins TRBV4-1 to TRBJ2-1, with 12 bases matching TRBD2. The sample comprised blood. CDR3 bases: TGCGCCAGCAGCCAAGATTTGACTAGCGGGAGTTTAGATGAGCAGTTCTTC. It codes for CASSQDLTSGSLDEQFF.